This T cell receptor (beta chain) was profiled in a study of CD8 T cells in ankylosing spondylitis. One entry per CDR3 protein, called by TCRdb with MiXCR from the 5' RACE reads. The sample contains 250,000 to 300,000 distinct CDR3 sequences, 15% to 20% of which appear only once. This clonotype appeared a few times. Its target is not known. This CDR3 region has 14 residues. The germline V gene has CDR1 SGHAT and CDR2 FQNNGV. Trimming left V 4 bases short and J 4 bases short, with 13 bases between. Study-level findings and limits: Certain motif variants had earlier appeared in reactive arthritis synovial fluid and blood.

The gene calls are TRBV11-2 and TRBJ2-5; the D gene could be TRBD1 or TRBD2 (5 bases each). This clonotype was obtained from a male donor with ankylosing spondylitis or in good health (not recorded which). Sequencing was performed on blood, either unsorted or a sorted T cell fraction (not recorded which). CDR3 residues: CASSSGPKGETQYF. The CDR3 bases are TGTGCCAGCAGCTCGGGACCCAAGGGAGAGACCCAGTACTTC.